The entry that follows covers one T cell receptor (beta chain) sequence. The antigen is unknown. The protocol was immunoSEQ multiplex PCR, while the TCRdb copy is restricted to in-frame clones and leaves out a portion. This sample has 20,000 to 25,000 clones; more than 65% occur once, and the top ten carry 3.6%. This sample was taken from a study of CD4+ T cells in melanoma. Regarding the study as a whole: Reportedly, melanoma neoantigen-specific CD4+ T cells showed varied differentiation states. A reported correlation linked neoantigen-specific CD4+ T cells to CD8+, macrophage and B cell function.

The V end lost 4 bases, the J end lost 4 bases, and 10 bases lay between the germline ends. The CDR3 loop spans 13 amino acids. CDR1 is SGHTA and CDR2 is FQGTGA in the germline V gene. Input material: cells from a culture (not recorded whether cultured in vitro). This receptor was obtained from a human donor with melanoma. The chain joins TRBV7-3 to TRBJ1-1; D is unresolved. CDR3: CASSSQVGTEAFF. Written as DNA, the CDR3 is TGTGCCAGCAGCTCGCAGGTGGGCACTGAAGCTTTCTTT.